The rows below give T cell receptor beta chains drawn from one sample of a study of molecular identifiers for immune sequencing clone quantification. TCRdb reanalysed the PCR reads using MiXCR and keeps one entry per CDR3 protein. The sample consists of some 320,000 distinct CDR3 sequences, 20% to 25% of them appearing once. The sample taken for sequencing was naive CD8+ T cells from blood, with Jurkat cell RNA spiked in. These receptors came from a human donor in good health. Some libraries in this study had Jurkat cell RNA spiked in. CDR3s leave out the opening cysteine and the closing phenylalanine or tryptophan.

TRBJ2-7,TRBV11-2,ASSLDPGFEQY
TRBJ2-7,TRBV21-1,ASSNGEGLYEQY
TRBJ2-2,TRBV2,ASSVPIGLAGDRTGELF
TRBJ2-3,TRBV12-3/TRBV12-4,ASSLPGTSGGPSTDTQY
TRBJ1-4,TRBV11-2,ASSQGQTTSEKLF
TRBJ1-6,TRBV11-2,ASSLVLTASPESPLH
TRBJ1-1,TRBV6-2/TRBV6-3,ASSYHRIGGGNTEAF
TRBJ2-7,TRBV7-9,ASSQSETAYEQY
TRBJ1-1,TRBV12-3/TRBV12-4,ASSYPPTHQNTEAF
TRBJ1-1,TRBV5-4,ASSWGAHDEAF
TRBJ2-2,TRBV2,ASSSGRLAGGLEELF
TRBJ2-1,TRBV10-3,AISPSSERF
TRBJ2-3,TRBV4-2,ASSQDIAGEADTQY
TRBJ2-5,TRBV20-1,SARDLWDRGSQETQY